The clone carrying this T cell receptor beta chain was recorded once. What it recognizes is unknown. The data derive from a study of vaccination and CD4 T cells after COVID-19. Points from the study as a whole: The rise in median SARS-CoV-2-reactive clonotypes, from around 19 to 38, was not significant.

Documented treatment: approximately nine-day PBMC culture with coronavirus spike peptide pools or control peptides (ViraFEST assay). Sequencing of the DNA from cultured CD4+ T cells was carried out with the Oncomine TCR Beta short-read assay. From the PCR reads, TCRdb called clonotypes with MiXCR, one entry per CDR3 protein. The data hold some 14,000 distinct CDR3 sequences, with approximately 55% observed a single time. The germline V and J ends were trimmed by 5 bases and 1 base, with 17 bases remaining between them. The length of the CDR3 is 17 residues. Germline V gene data show CDR1 as SGHVS and CDR2 as FNYEAQ.

The clonotype was recovered from a human donor who had recovered from COVID-19. The V and J genes are TRBV7-6 and TRBJ2-2, with D perhaps being TRBD1 or TRBD2 (5 bases each). Sequences were derived from CD4+ T cells from blood, cultured in vitro, sampled before SARS-CoV-2 vaccination. In DNA, the CDR3 is TGTGCCAGCAGCCTCCATCTGGGACGGAAGAACACCGGGGAGCTGTTTTTT. Residues: CASSLHLGRKNTGELFF.